A single sample gave rise to the 14 T cell receptor beta chains below, sequenced in a study of blood T cell repertoires in COVID-19. Generated by immunoSEQ multiplex PCR, the TCRdb table keeps only in-frame clones and is missing some. The table shows 80,000 to 100,000 clones, with about 87% occurring only once. Sequenced: peripheral blood. Receptors were obtained from a human donor with COVID-19, enrolled during active disease. The donor label of this sample is uncertain.

The rearrangement uses TRBV7-9 and TRBJ2-7; a weak D match, TRBD2 (7 bases). The germline V gene has CDR1 SEHNR and CDR2 FQNEAQ (reference sequence). The CDR3 length is 17 residues. V lost 1 base and J 0 bases, leaving 16 bases between the germline ends. Here the CDR3 DNA reads TGTGCCAGCAGCTTAGACTTGGCAGGGGAGGGCTCCTACGAGCAGTACTTC. Translated, it gives CASSLDLAGEGSYEQYF.

The chain recombines TRBV27 with TRBJ2-5, with a tentative D call TRBD1 (6 bases). The V end was cut by 3 bases, the J end by 8 bases, with 19 bases between. The CDR3 covers 15 residues. The germline V gene encodes CDR1 MNHEY and CDR2 SMNVEV (reference sequence). The CDR3 DNA is TGTGCCAGCAGTTTCTCCCCCGGGACCGGGACAACCCAGTACTTC. Protein: CASSFSPGTGTTQYF.

This sequence joins TRBV7-6 and TRBJ2-7; D perhaps matches TRBD1 (5 bases). V was pared by 1 base and J by 5 bases, with 9 bases between. The CDR3 has 13 amino acids. The germline V gene encodes CDR1 SGHVS and CDR2 FNYEAQ. The DNA for the CDR3 is TGTGCCAGCAGCTTAGTCCAGGGCCACGAGCAGTACTTC. The encoded protein is CASSLVQGHEQYF.

With regard to this clone: The sample carries other DNA sequences with the same CDR3. The V call is TRBV19, the J call TRBJ2-7, with D possibly TRBD2 on 6 matching bases. The germline CDR1 and CDR2 sequences are LNHDA and SQIVND (reference sequence). V gave up 3 bases and J gave up 3 bases, with 9 bases separating them. The CDR3 runs to 13 residues. DNA for the CDR3: TGTGCCAGTAGTATCATCGGGAGCTACGAGCAGTACTTC. Its translation is CASSIIGSYEQYF.

The V gene is TRBV5-1, the J gene TRBJ2-1; D is possibly TRBD2 (6 bases). Germline V gene sequence: CDR1 SGHRS, CDR2 YFSETQ. CDR3 length: 14 residues. Trimming took off 4 bases at V and 4 bases at J, with 12 bases between the two ends. DNA for the CDR3: TGCGCCAGCAGCCAGGGACTTAGTTACAATGAGCAGTTCTTC. Protein sequence: CASSQGLSYNEQFF.

The chain carries TRBV3-1 (or the pseudogene TRBV3-2) and TRBJ2-1, with a weak D call TRBD2 (6 bases). The length of the CDR3 is 15 residues. Trimming removed 1 base from V and 3 bases from J, with 10 bases in between. CDR1 is LGHDT and CDR2 is YNNKEL in the germline V gene (reference sequence). The CDR3 loop is CASSQAGLVYNEQFF. In DNA form, the CDR3 reads TGTGCCAGCAGCCAAGCGGGACTTGTCTACAATGAGCAGTTCTTC.

This clone appeared once. The rearrangement uses TRBV19 and TRBJ1-5; D unclear. The length of the CDR3 is 18 residues. Germline loops: CDR1 LNHDA, CDR2 SQIVND (reference sequence). Trimming took off 5 bases at V and 9 bases at J, with 29 bases between the two ends. Written as DNA, the CDR3 is TGTGCCAGTAGTTCCCAACGATTTAACTCGGTGAGGGATCCGCCCCAGCATTTT. Translated: CASSSQRFNSVRDPPQHF.

The V gene is TRBV7-2, the J gene TRBJ1-1; no definite D call. CDR1 is SGHTA, CDR2 FQGNSA, per germline. This CDR3 contains 12 residues. Trimming shortened V by 6 bases and J by 2 bases, and 7 bases separated the two germline ends. CDR3 sequence: CASRLINTEAFF. The CDR3 DNA follows: TGTGCCAGCAGACTTATAAACACTGAAGCTTTCTTT. Based on the CDR3 plus reference TRBV7-2 and TRBJ1-1, the full variable domain is GAGVSQSPSNKVTEKGKDVELRCDPISGHTALYWYRQSLGQGLEFLIYFQGNSAPDKSGLPSDRFSAERTGGSVSTLTIQRTQQEDSAVYLCASRLINTEAFFGQGTRLTVV.

The V gene is TRBV29-1, the J gene TRBJ2-5; 7 bases map to TRBD1. The germline V gene encodes CDR1 SQVTM and CDR2 ANQGSEA. J lost 5 bases, V lost 2 bases, and 5 bases had no gene match. The CDR3 spans 13 residues. The CDR3 spells CSVEITGAETQYF. CDR3 nucleotides: TGCAGCGTTGAAATAACAGGGGCGGAGACCCAGTACTTC.

The chain joins TRBV10-3 to TRBJ2-3; 8 bases match TRBD2. The ends lost 9 bases at V and 1 base at J; junction bases unmatched: 12. This CDR3 has 16 amino acids. CDR1 ENHRY and CDR2 SYGVKD come from the germline V gene. CDR3 DNA sequence: TGTGCCATGTCCCAAACACGGGGGGGCGGCACAGATACGCAGTATTTT. Translated, it gives CAMSQTRGGGTDTQYF.

The V call is TRBV2, the J call TRBJ2-3, with D maybe TRBD2 (6 bases). The germline V gene encodes CDR1 SNHLY and CDR2 FYNNEI. The CDR3 is 16 amino acids. The ends were cut back, 8 bases at V and 6 bases at J, with 24 bases in the middle. DNA of the CDR3: TGTGCCAGCCGATTCCTAGCGACAGCCAACGGGGATACGCAGTATTTT. It codes for CASRFLATANGDTQYF. Full variable domain (remainder filled in from reference TRBV2 and TRBJ2-3): EPEVTQTPSHQVTQMGQEVILRCVPISNHLYFYWYRQILGQKVEFLVSFYNNEISEKSEIFDDQFSVERPDGSNFTLKIRSTKLEDSAMYFCASRFLATANGDTQYFGPGTRLTVL.

The V call is TRBV29-1, the J call TRBJ2-7; tentative D call: TRBD2 (6 bases). The CDR3 length is 13 residues. Germline CDR1 reads SQVTM; CDR2 reads ANQGSEA. The V end lost 4 bases, the J end lost 6 bases, and 16 bases lay between the germline ends. The CDR3 sequence: CSVVSQEGLEQYF. The DNA for the CDR3 is TGCAGCGTTGTTTCCCAGGAGGGGCTCGAGCAGTACTTC.

This chain connects TRBV4-1 to TRBJ2-5, with TRBD2 identical over 9 bases. V shed 1 base and J 5 bases; nucleotides not matched to a gene: 8. Germline lookup yields CDR1 MGHRA and CDR2 YSYEKL. The length of the CDR3 is 16 residues. Here the CDR3 reads CASSQVVAGGVETQYF. The CDR3, as DNA: TGCGCCAGCAGCCAAGTTGTGGCGGGGGGGGTGGAGACCCAGTACTTC.

The chain uses TRBV3-1 (or the pseudogene TRBV3-2) and TRBJ1-2, with TRBD1 matching 9 bases. The germline V gene encodes CDR1 LGHDT and CDR2 YNNKEL (reference sequence). V was pared by 1 base and J by 6 bases, with 3 bases of the junction left unmatched. CDR3 size: 14 residues. The CDR3: CASSQVQGANGYTF. The CDR3 DNA is TGTGCCAGCAGCCAAGTACAGGGGGCGAATGGCTACACCTTC.